Each of the 15 T cell receptor beta chains below was sequenced from the same sample in a study of CD4 T cells in relation to SARS-CoV-2 and coronaviruses. Before the COVID-19 pandemic, during about 2010-2019, CD4+ T cells were taken from unexposed donors. Method: immunoSEQ multiplex PCR; TCRdb's copy keeps in-frame clones and lacks some. The sample carries 60,000 to 65,000 clones, about 95% recorded once. Material for sequencing was naive CD4+ T cells from PBMCs. Subset described: naive CD4+ T cells isolated by negative enrichment. The source is a human donor in good health.

The chain has TRBV28 and TRBJ1-5; no clear D. CDR3 length equals 15 residues. V lost 6 bases and J 5 bases, leaving 17 bases between the germline ends. Germline CDR1 MDHEN, CDR2 SYDVKM. The CDR3 DNA reads TGTGCCAGCAGAACCCTAGGTGGCCTTGATCAGCCCCAGCATTTT. It translates to CASRTLGGLDQPQHF.

The chain links TRBV5-1 to TRBJ2-2; 15 bases match TRBD2. J gave up 7 bases and V 1 base, and 8 bases lay outside the gene matches. There are 18 residues in the CDR3. The germline V gene has CDR1 SGHRS and CDR2 YFSETQ. CDR3 DNA: TGCGCCAGCAGCTTGCTGGGACTAGCGGGAGGAGTTAACGGGGAGCTGTTTTTT. Its protein product is CASSLLGLAGGVNGELFF.

The chain has TRBV7-9 and TRBJ1-1; no clear D. Trimming took off 0 bases at V and 4 bases at J, with 9 bases between the two ends. The CDR3 length is 14 residues. The V gene's germline CDR1 is SEHNR and CDR2 FQNEAQ (reference sequence). This chain's CDR3 is CASSLAISGTEAFF. In nucleotides, the CDR3 is TGTGCCAGCAGCTTAGCCATATCCGGCACTGAAGCTTTCTTT.

Note on this clone: One end of the junction fails to match germline, which may point to a read error. In nucleotides, the CDR3 is TGTGCCAGTAGTGTAGACAGAACGCGGAACTACGAGCAGTACTTC. Translated, it gives CASSVDRTRNYEQYF. The genes are TRBV19 and TRBJ2-7; D possibly corresponds to TRBD1 (5 bases). The germline V gene encodes CDR1 LNHDA and CDR2 SQIVND (reference sequence). The CDR3 covers 15 residues.

The chain is built from TRBV18 and TRBJ1-1, with D tentatively TRBD1 (6 bases). Per the germline V gene, CDR1 is KGHSH and CDR2 is LQKENI. The CDR3 sequence is 16 residues long. Trimming shortened V by 4 bases and J by 3 bases, and 18 bases separated the two germline ends. The CDR3 region is CASSRTVTSVDTEAFF. CDR3 bases: TGTGCCAGCTCACGGACAGTCACTTCAGTAGACACTGAAGCTTTCTTT.

The chain has TRBV15 and TRBJ2-1; D possibly corresponds to TRBD2 (5 bases). Trimming shortened V by 0 bases and J by 0 bases, and 9 bases separated the two germline ends. This CDR3 comprises 16 residues. Germline V lookup: CDR1 LNHNV, CDR2 YYDKDF (reference sequence). CDR3 in amino acids: CATSRDSLVSYNEQFF. The CDR3 DNA reads TGTGCCACCAGCAGAGATTCACTAGTCTCCTACAATGAGCAGTTCTTC.

The V gene is TRBV24-1, the J gene TRBJ2-6; D gene unclear. This CDR3 spans 15 amino acids. The V end was cut by 5 bases, the J end by 0 bases, with 7 bases between. Germline V CDR1 and CDR2: KGHDR, SFDVKD. CDR3 amino acids: CATSVSSSGANVLTF. The CDR3 nucleotides read TGTGCCACCAGTGTGTCTAGCTCTGGGGCCAACGTCCTGACTTTC.

This rearrangement joins TRBV28 to TRBJ2-2; 9 bases agree with TRBD2. CDR1 is MDHEN, CDR2 SYDVKM, per germline. CDR3 length: 16 residues. The trim removed 6 bases at V and 2 bases at J, leaving 7 bases unmatched. CDR3 sequence reads: CASRDSGRPNTGELFF. CDR3 coding DNA: TGTGCCAGCAGGGATAGCGGGAGACCAAACACCGGGGAGCTGTTTTTT.

This clone has only a few counts. The genes are TRBV12-3 or TRBV12-4 and TRBJ2-3; D is undetermined. The CDR3 sequence is 13 residues long. V lost 2 bases and J 6 bases, leaving 9 bases between the germline ends. CDR3 protein: CASSLFKGDTQYF. The CDR3 DNA sequence: TGTGCCAGCAGTTTATTCAAGGGTGATACGCAGTATTTT.

The chain couples TRBV28 to TRBJ2-7; possibly TRBD1 for D (6 bases). CDR3 length: 17 residues. In germline, CDR1 is MDHEN, CDR2 SYDVKM. V lost 7 bases and J lost 2, with 24 bases in between. CDR3 nucleotide sequence: TGTGCCAGCACTCCCAGGGGTAGGGGGACCGGGACCTACGAGCAGTACTTC. This codes for CASTPRGRGTGTYEQYF.

This clone was picked up one time. CDR3 nucleotides: TGTGCCAGCAAACAAGGACAGGGGTCTTCACCCCTCCACTTT. Encoded protein: CASKQGQGSSPLHF. The chain couples TRBV6-5 to TRBJ1-6, with TRBD1 identical over 9 bases. The CDR3 loop spans 14 amino acids. V shed 7 bases and J 9 bases; nucleotides not matched to a gene: 7. The germline CDR1 and CDR2 sequences are MNHEY and SVGAGI.

This chain uses TRBV28 with TRBJ1-5; a weak D match, TRBD1 (5 bases). This CDR3 contains 14 residues. Per the germline V gene, CDR1 is MDHEN and CDR2 is SYDVKM. The germline V and J ends were trimmed by 5 bases and 10 bases, with 18 bases remaining between them. The CDR3 spells CASSLRRGIGPQHF. CDR3 DNA: TGTGCCAGCAGTCTACGGCGGGGGATCGGACCCCAGCATTTT. Combining the CDR3 with reference TRBV28 and TRBJ1-5 gives the whole variable domain DVKVTQSSRYLVKRTGEKVFLECVQDMDHENMFWYRQDPGLGLRLIYFSYDVKMKEKGDIPEGYSVSREKKERFSLILESASTNQTSMYLCASSLRRGIGPQHFGDGTRLSIL.

With respect to this clone: The identical CDR3 is also encoded by other nucleotide sequences in the sample. The chain recombines TRBV28 with TRBJ1-1, with unresolved D. This CDR3 contains 12 residues. V lost 1 base and J 1 base, leaving 1 base between the germline ends. Per germline, CDR1 MDHEN and CDR2 SYDVKM. DNA for the CDR3: TGTGCCAGCAGTTTATCGAACACTGAAGCTTTCTTT. It is translated as CASSLSNTEAFF.

J is TRBJ2-5 and V is TRBV3-1 (or the pseudogene TRBV3-2), with 8 bases matching TRBD1. The germline CDR1 and CDR2 sequences are LGHDT and YNNKEL (reference sequence). The length of the CDR3 is 15 residues. The V gene end was trimmed by 2 bases and the J gene end by 5 bases; junction bases not matched to a gene: 7. In DNA, the CDR3 is TGTGCCAGCAGCCAAAGGACAGGGTTGAGCGAGACCCAGTACTTC. Amino acids: CASSQRTGLSETQYF.

The chain uses TRBV5-4 and TRBJ2-7; D might be TRBD1 or TRBD2, each matching 5 bases. The V gene lost 9 bases and the J gene lost 1 base, with 14 bases spanning the gap. This CDR3 is built from 13 residues. CDR1 is SGHNT and CDR2 is YYREEE in the germline V gene (reference sequence). The CDR3 is CATKEGFSYEQYF. The CDR3 DNA reads TGTGCCACCAAAGAGGGGTTTTCCTACGAGCAGTACTTC.